The clone carrying this TCR beta chain was counted only a few times. Its antigen is as yet unknown. Since all of the isolated RNA was reverse transcribed, expressed TCRB transcripts were what got sequenced. Repertoires were generated with immunoSEQ multiplex PCR, while TCRdb's copy carries only in-frame clones and drops some. The sample yields roughly 290,000 clones, 14% to 15% seen once. The data stem from a study of beta chain features in type 1 diabetes. Staining for CD45RO/CCR7/CD25/CD127/CD95/CD27 allowed sorting of CD4+ naive, central memory, regulatory and stem cell-like memory cells. Study conclusions and caveats: TCRB CDR3s were moderately but significantly shorter in Type 1 diabetes patients in all four CD4+ subsets.

Germline V CDR1 and CDR2: SGHNT, YENEEA. The CDR3 spans 12 residues. V was pared by 6 bases and J by 10 bases, with 13 bases between. The chain carries TRBV11-3 and TRBJ2-1; tentative D call: TRBD2 (6 bases). The sample taken for sequencing was naive CD4+ T cells from blood. This TCR came from a man aged 18 to 29 with type 1 diabetes. The DNA of the CDR3 is TGTGCCAGCAGTCCCGGTCGGGAGGAGCAGTTCTTC. Translating gives CASSPGREEQFF.